This T cell receptor (beta chain) derives from a study of T cells in Graves' hyperthyroidism and ophthalmopathy (dated by TCRdb to between 2017 and 2020). Looking at the study overall: Peripheral blood was sampled at the time of initial diagnosis, prior to any treatment. A discovery cohort of fewer than 110 patients, 43 with Graves' ophthalmopathy and over 55 with stable Graves' hyperthyroidism, was used to find distinguishing TCR V-J signatures. An independent validation cohort of around 20 hyperthyroidism patients and approximately 17 patients who later progressed to ophthalmopathy tested prospective prediction of ophthalmopathy. The approximately 90 discovery patients were randomly split 7:3 into training and test sets. In addition, the study compared T-cell repertoires in thyroid tissue and in blood from a handful of Graves' hyperthyroidism patients. After blood sampling, hyperthyroidism patients were treated with methimazole at a starting dose of 30 mg daily, and ophthalmopathy patients were treated with high-dose intravenous methylprednisolone. The paper describes TCR Vbeta CDR3 sequencing of around 140 peripheral blood samples, made up of about 41 ophthalmopathy patients, 70 to 75 hyperthyroidism patients and 17 progressor patients.

This clonotype was seen at least ten times. This clone's antigen is unknown. Base qualities are not provided; no much larger clone lies one nucleotide away. V was cut back by 6 bases and J by 3 bases, leaving a gap of 15 bases between them. Measured from the cysteine to the phenylalanine, the CDR3 is 15 residues long. The entry retains the CDR3 DNA only, 45 bases that are in frame from base 1. CDR1 and CDR2 (SGHTA, FQGTGA) derive from the germline V gene. The TCR beta CDR3 regions were amplified from RNA transcripts. A first-round RT-PCR of the TCR CDR3 used the HTBI primer set with the Qiagen OneStep RT-PCR kit. Libraries were constructed in a second round of multiplex PCR, after which size selection and purification were performed. Libraries were sequenced paired-end with 100 bp reads on an Illumina HiSeq2000. The paper's processing steps were these. SOAPnuke was used to process the raw data, throwing out any read that contained adapters or uncalled bases, had a mean Phred below 15, or lacked an exact constant-primer or identifier match. COPE v1.2.5 was used to merge high-quality paired reads, and clonotypes were defined as unique nucleotide sequences. Clonotypes were aligned to IMGT TRBV, TRBD and TRBJ reference segments using MiTCR v1.1. The analysis included only V-J combinations with a frequency above 0.0001, which together covered 99% to 99.2% of the repertoires. A TCS score was defined as the ratio of F50 (clonal expansion) to E x V (chaos), with BLOSUM62-based TCRdist applied between CDR3 peptides within each V-J. Welch's t-statistics and random forest reduced 514 V-J features to around 14, which were used in a naive Bayes classifier (R e1071). The public reads were reprocessed in TCRdb via fastp at Q25 and MiXCR, keeping in-frame beta chains. Rows merge per CDR3 protein into single entries with the most common DNA and genes. It is TCRdb's table, rather than the study itself, that gives the V and J calls and clone size. The sample table holds roughly 500,000 distinct CDR3 sequences, of which roughly a sixth were seen once. 25% to 35% of the sample is taken by the ten largest.

The study at large found these results: Sample size was not statistically predetermined, and investigators were not blinded to group allocation. In validation, the model predicted progression to ophthalmopathy a median of roughly six months before onset, with 65% to 71% sensitivity and roughly 72% specificity. Most expanded thyroid clonotypes (frequency above 0.001) were also found in blood, which suggests that blood repertoires may mirror thyroid immune responses. A 13 V-J signature model separated ophthalmopathy from stable hyperthyroidism, with 87.88% sensitivity and approximately 81% specificity in cross-validation and 80%/75% in testing.

Ophthalmopathy patients had moderately to severely active disease, with a Clinical Activity Score of 3 or more, a NOSPECS grade of 4 or more, and a disease duration of less than 3 months. The study excluded patients with uncontrolled infections, other autoimmune diseases, pregnancy or lactation. Clinical symptoms, serum thyroxine and TRAb, thyroid ultrasound, and orbital computed tomography formed the basis for the diagnoses. PBMCs were separated from approximately 10 ml of fresh peripheral blood using Ficoll-Paque density gradient centrifugation. Total RNA was extracted using Trizol reagent, and RNA quality was assessed on an Agilent 2100 Bioanalyzer.

The chain joins TRBV7-3 to TRBJ2-1; the D region may be TRBD1 or TRBD2, each matching 5 bases equally. Sequences were obtained from blood. This TCR came from a woman younger than 45 with Graves' ophthalmopathy. The CDR3 protein is CASSTGTTYYNEQFF. At the DNA level, the sequence is TGTGCCAGCAGTACCGGGACCACCTACTACAATGAGCAGTTCTTC.